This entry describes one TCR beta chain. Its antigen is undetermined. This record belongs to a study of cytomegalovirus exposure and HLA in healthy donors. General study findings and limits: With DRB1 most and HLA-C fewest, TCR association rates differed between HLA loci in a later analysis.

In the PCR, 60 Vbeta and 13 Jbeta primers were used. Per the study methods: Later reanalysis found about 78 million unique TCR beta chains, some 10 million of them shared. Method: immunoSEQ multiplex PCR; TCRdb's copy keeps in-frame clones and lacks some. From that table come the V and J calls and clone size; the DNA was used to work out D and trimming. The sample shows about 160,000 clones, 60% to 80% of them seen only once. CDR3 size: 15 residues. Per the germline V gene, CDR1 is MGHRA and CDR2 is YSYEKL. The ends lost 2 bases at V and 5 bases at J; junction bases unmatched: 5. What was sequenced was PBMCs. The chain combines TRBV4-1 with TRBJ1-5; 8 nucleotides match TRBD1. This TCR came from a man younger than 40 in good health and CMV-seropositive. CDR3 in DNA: TGCGCCAGCAGCCAAACAACAGGGGGGTATCAGCCCCAGCATTTT. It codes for CASSQTTGGYQPQHF.